The entry that follows covers one TCR beta chain sequence. Germline-derived CDR1 and CDR2 are SGHKS and YYEKEE (reference sequence). The CDR3 totals 14 residues. V dropped 3 bases and J dropped 1 base, with 11 bases sitting between them. The sample is drawn from a study of blood T cell repertoires in COVID-19. Across the whole study: The samples span acute and convalescent COVID-19 from the United States, Italy and Spain. Sample material is recorded as cDNA or gDNA derived from T cells, B-cell-depleted T cells, or PBMCs.

Original analysis: Quantification of nucleated cells was approximated via reference gene primer amplification. Profiled with immunoSEQ multiplex PCR; TCRdb holds only in-frame clones, not every one. V and J calls and clone size follow that table, whereas D and trimming were derived from the DNA. The repertoire has 200,000 or so clones, 84% of them found once; the top ten carry roughly 3%. The source of this sequence is a woman in her twenties or thirties who had recovered from COVID-19. The V call is TRBV5-5, the J call TRBJ2-7, with a weak D call TRBD2 (6 bases). The specimen sequenced was peripheral blood. The CDR3, as DNA: TGTGCCAGCAGCTCGACGCGGGATTCCTACGAGCAGTACTTC. Protein product: CASSSTRDSYEQYF.